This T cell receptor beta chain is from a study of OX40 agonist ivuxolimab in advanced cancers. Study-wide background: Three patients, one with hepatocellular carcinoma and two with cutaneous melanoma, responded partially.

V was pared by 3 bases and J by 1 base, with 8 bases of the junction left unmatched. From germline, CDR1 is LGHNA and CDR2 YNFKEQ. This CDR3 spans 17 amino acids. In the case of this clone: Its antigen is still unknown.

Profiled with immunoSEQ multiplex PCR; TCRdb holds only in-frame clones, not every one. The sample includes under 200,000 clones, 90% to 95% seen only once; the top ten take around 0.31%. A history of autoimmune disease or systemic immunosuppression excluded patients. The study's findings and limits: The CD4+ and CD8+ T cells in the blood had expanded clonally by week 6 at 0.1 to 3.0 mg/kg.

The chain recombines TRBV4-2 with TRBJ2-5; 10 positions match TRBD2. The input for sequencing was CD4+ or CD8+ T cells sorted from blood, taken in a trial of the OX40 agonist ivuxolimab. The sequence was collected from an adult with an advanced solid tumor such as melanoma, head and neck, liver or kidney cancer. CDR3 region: CASSQDRSGRAQETQYF. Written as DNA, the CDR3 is TGTGCCAGCAGCCAGGACCGAAGCGGGAGGGCCCAAGAGACCCAGTACTTC.